A selection of T cell receptor beta chains follows, all from one sample in a study of cytomegalovirus exposure and HLA in healthy donors. Sequencing was performed with immunoSEQ multiplex PCR; in TCRdb, only in-frame clones are kept and a portion is missing. The data hold approximately 140,000 clones, with 76% observed a single time. The sequenced sample was PBMCs. The origin of the receptors is a man between 18 and 29 years old in good health and CMV-seronegative. The CDR3 runs from the conserved cysteine through the conserved F or W. A D gene is named only where the DNA matches it firmly. The size field is filled for only some rows; it gives once, few, many or a size class.

size | length | J | V | D | DNA | CDR3
NA | 15 | TRBJ1-6 | TRBV7-3 | NA | TGTGCCAGCAGCTTAAACGACAGACCCAATTCACCCCTCCACTTT | CASSLNDRPNSPLHF
NA | 16 | TRBJ2-7 | TRBV7-3 | TRBD1 | TGTGCCAGCAGCCCGACAGGGGATGGGCCGCTGTACGAGCAGTACTTC | CASSPTGDGPLYEQYF
NA | 13 | TRBJ2-1 | TRBV2 | TRBD2 | TGTGCCAGCAGTGCCTACCGGGGGGATGAGCAGTTCTTC | CASSAYRGDEQFF
NA | 16 | TRBJ1-1 | TRBV11-2 | NA | TGTGCCAGCAGCTTAGGTGGTAGCGTCCGGAACACTGAAGCTTTCTTT | CASSLGGSVRNTEAFF
NA | 15 | TRBJ2-3 | TRBV6-5 | TRBD2 | TGTGCCAGCACGGGGGGAGGGCCTATTCGGGATACGCAGTATTTT | CASTGGGPIRDTQYF
NA | 12 | TRBJ1-1 | TRBV2 | TRBD1 | TGTGCCAGAAGACAGGGGGCCTCTGAAGCTTTCTTT | CARRQGASEAFF
NA | 18 | TRBJ1-2 | TRBV6-1 | TRBD1 | TGTGCCAGCAGTGAACGGACAGGGGGTGCACCAACTTCCTATGGCTACACCTTC | CASSERTGGAPTSYGYTF
NA | 15 | TRBJ2-2 | TRBV14 | NA | TGTGCCAGCAGCCTAGGACACAACGGCGCCGGGGAGCTGTTTTTT | CASSLGHNGAGELFF
NA | 15 | TRBJ1-3 | TRBV5-4 | NA | TGTGCCAGCAGCTTTCCCGGGACAACCGGAAACACCATATATTTT | CASSFPGTTGNTIYF
NA | 14 | TRBJ1-1 | TRBV18 | TRBD1 | TGTGCCAGCTCCCCCCGACAGGGCACCTATGAAGCTTTCTTT | CASSPRQGTYEAFF
NA | 11 | TRBJ2-7 | TRBV20-1 | NA | TGCAGTGCTAGGACGACAGCCGGGCAGTACTTC | CSARTTAGQYF
NA | 15 | TRBJ1-5 | TRBV27 | NA | TGTGCCAGCAGTAGTGACAGGATTGGCAATCAGCCCCAGCATTTT | CASSSDRIGNQPQHF
NA | 14 | TRBJ2-7 | TRBV19 | TRBD1 | TGTGCCAGTACTCCCGGGGACAGACCCCGCGAGCAGTACTTC | CASTPGDRPREQYF
NA | 15 | TRBJ2-2 | TRBV21-1 | NA | TGTGCCAGCAGCAAAGGGGGGACAGGGGGCCGGGAGCTGTTTTTT | CASSKGGTGGRELFF
NA | 16 | TRBJ2-1 | TRBV5-1 | TRBD1 | TGCGCCAGCAGCTCAACCCCCCGGGACAGATACAATGAGCAGTTCTTC | CASSSTPRDRYNEQFF
NA | 12 | TRBJ1-2 | TRBV5-6 | NA | TGTGCCAGCAGCTTGGGCGACTATGGCTACACCTTC | CASSLGDYGYTF
NA | 15 | TRBJ2-7 | TRBV2 | TRBD1 | TGTGCCAGCAGTGAGGGTAAAGGGGGCATCTACGAGCAGTACTTC | CASSEGKGGIYEQYF
NA | 12 | TRBJ2-7 | TRBV6-1 | NA | TGTGCCAGCAGGAGAGACAGGCGCGAGCAGTACTTC | CASRRDRREQYF
NA | 15 | TRBJ1-2 | TRBV5-6 | TRBD1 | TGTGCCAGCAGCTTGGTTAGACAGGGAACCTATGGCTACACCTTC | CASSLVRQGTYGYTF
NA | 16 | TRBJ2-2 | TRBV12-1 | NA | TGTGCCAGCAGCTTGTCACAGGGAGAGAACACCGGGGAGCTGTTTTTT | CASSLSQGENTGELFF
few | 14 | TRBJ1-4 | TRBV2 | TRBD1 | TGTGCCAGCAGTGAGAGGGACAGCCGGGAAAAACTGTTTTTT | CASSERDSREKLFF
NA | 14 | TRBJ2-1 | TRBV28 | NA | TGTGCCAGCAGTTTGTCTGGACAGTTCGATGAGCAGTTCTTC | CASSLSGQFDEQFF
NA | 14 | TRBJ1-2 | TRBV2 | NA | TGTGCCAGCAGAAAGGGCAGGGGCGACTATGGCTACACCTTC | CASRKGRGDYGYTF
once | 18 | TRBJ1-1 | TRBV11-2 | TRBD1 | TGTGCCAGCAGCTTAGTTGTCGGGACAGGGTCTTGGAACACTGAAGCTTTCTTT | CASSLVVGTGSWNTEAFF
NA | 15 | TRBJ2-5 | TRBV5-1 | TRBD1 | TGCGCCAGCAGCAGGGGGACAGGGGCACAAGAGACCCAGTACTTC | CASSRGTGAQETQYF
NA | 15 | TRBJ1-2 | TRBV6-1 | TRBD1 | TGTGCCAGCAGTGAAGGGACAGGGTGGGTAGGGGGCTACACCTTC | CASSEGTGWVGGYTF
NA | 15 | TRBJ1-6 | TRBV6-6 | TRBD1 | TGTGCCAGCAGTTACACAGGGGGCAACGAATCACCCCTCCACTTT | CASSYTGGNESPLHF
NA | 16 | TRBJ2-7 | TRBV18 | TRBD2 | TGTGCCAGTACAACTACTAGCGGCAGGGGCTCCTACGAGCAGTACTTC | CASTTTSGRGSYEQYF
NA | 16 | TRBJ2-1 | TRBV12-1 | NA | TGTGCCAGCAGCTTTGGAATGAGCGGGATTGCGGATGAGCAGTTCTTC | CASSFGMSGIADEQFF
NA | 16 | TRBJ2-3 | TRBV2 | TRBD2 | TGTGCCAGCAGATCACGGGGACTAGCGGGGGGAGATACGCAGTATTTT | CASRSRGLAGGDTQYF
NA | 16 | TRBJ2-7 | TRBV6-1 | TRBD2 | TGTGCCAGCAGTGAAGCGTGGGGACTACCAGAGTACGAGCAGTACTTC | CASSEAWGLPEYEQYF
NA | 13 | TRBJ1-1 | TRBV6-1 | TRBD1 | TGTGCCAGCAGTGTGGACAGGGGGCGAGCAGCTTTCTTT | CASSVDRGRAAFF
NA | 15 | TRBJ2-7 | TRBV25-1 | NA | TGTGCCAGCAGTGACTTCAGGGGAGGGTCCTACGAGCAGTACTTC | CASSDFRGGSYEQYF
NA | 16 | TRBJ2-7 | TRBV6-5 | TRBD1 | TGTGCCAGCAGTTACGTCTCCGGGACAGGGTGGTACGAGCAGTACTTC | CASSYVSGTGWYEQYF
NA | 13 | TRBJ2-4 | TRBV4-1 | NA | TGCGCCAGCAGCCCAGGTGCGGGACAGTTCAAGTACTTC | CASSPGAGQFKYF
NA | 14 | TRBJ2-5 | TRBV27 | TRBD1 | TGTGCCAGCAGCGATATGACAGGGGAAGAGACCCAGTACTTC | CASSDMTGEETQYF
NA | 15 | TRBJ2-7 | TRBV7-9 | TRBD2 | TGTGCCAGCAGCAGGTCTAGCGGGAGGTCTTACGAGCAGTACTTC | CASSRSSGRSYEQYF
NA | 17 | TRBJ1-1 | TRBV9 | NA | TGTGCCAGCAGCCCCCACTCTCCAAGCGCTCTGGGCACTGAAGCTTTCTTT | CASSPHSPSALGTEAFF
NA | 15 | TRBJ1-6 | TRBV6-1 | TRBD1 | TGTGCCAGCATCAGAGGACAGGGACATAATTCACCCCTCCACTTT | CASIRGQGHNSPLHF
NA | 13 | TRBJ2-2 | TRBV30 | TRBD1 | TGTGCCGGGCGAGACAGGGTGGCCGGGGAGCTGTTTTTT | CAGRDRVAGELFF
few | 16 | TRBJ1-1 | TRBV18 | NA | TGTGCCAGCTCACCCCGGTCAAGCACCATGAACACTGAAGCTTTCTTT | CASSPRSSTMNTEAFF